The 28 T cell receptor beta chains reported below all come from one sample, sequenced in a study of shared clonotypes between healthy human individuals. TCRdb keeps only in-frame clones here, not all; method: immunoSEQ multiplex PCR. There are 650,000 to 800,000 clones in the sample; just under 75% occur only once, and more than 1.5% lies in the top ten. The sequenced sample was memory CD4+ T cells sorted from blood. Indicated subset: CD45RA-negative fraction. These receptors were collected from a woman aged 25 to 39 in good health.

This rearrangement joins TRBV29-1 to TRBJ2-3; D might be TRBD2 (5 bases). This CDR3 spans 13 amino acids. The V end lost 7 bases, the J end lost 1 base, and 12 bases lay between the germline ends. Germline loops: CDR1 SQVTM, CDR2 ANQGSEA. CDR3 protein: CSADSGGTDTQYF. CDR3 DNA: TGCAGCGCGGACTCCGGGGGCACAGATACGCAGTATTTT.

The chain joins TRBV11-2 to TRBJ2-7, with 7 bases fitting TRBD2. Per germline, CDR1 SGHAT and CDR2 FQNNGV. V trimming: 4 bases; J trimming: 0 bases; junction bases outside the gene matches: 9. The CDR3 covers 16 residues. CDR3 residues: CASSSPGGLFSYEQYF. CDR3 DNA: TGTGCCAGCAGCTCCCCGGGGGGTCTATTCTCCTACGAGCAGTACTTC.

This clone has more than one count but fewer than ten. The V call is TRBV9, the J call TRBJ2-2; possibly TRBD2 for D (6 bases). This CDR3 region has 15 residues. The germline V gene has CDR1 SGDLS and CDR2 YYNGEE. The V end was cut by 2 bases, the J end by 2 bases, with 10 bases between. The DNA for the CDR3 is TGTGCCAGCAGCGTTGGAGGGGATAACACCGGGGAGCTGTTTTTT. It encodes CASSVGGDNTGELFF.

The rearrangement uses TRBV19 and TRBJ1-5; D is perhaps TRBD1 (5 bases). V shed 0 bases and J shed 4 bases, with 10 bases lying between them. The CDR3 runs to 15 residues. The germline V gene has CDR1 LNHDA and CDR2 SQIVND (reference sequence). CDR3 in amino acids: CASSIDRAGNQPQHF. As DNA, the CDR3 is TGTGCCAGTAGTATAGATCGCGCAGGGAATCAGCCCCAGCATTTT.

This clone has only a few counts. The germline gene is not matched at one end of the junction; a read error may be the cause. The J gene is TRBJ2-4, the V gene TRBV28, with 14 bases fitting TRBD2. CDR1 and CDR2 (germline): MDHEN, SYDVKM. This CDR3 is 13 amino acids long. The CDR3 spells CASSLGTSGSYNF. The CDR3 bases are TGTGCCAGCAGTTTAGGGACTAGCGGGAGTTATAACTTC. The whole variable domain, filled in from reference TRBV28 and TRBJ2-4, reads DVKVTQSSRYLVKRTGEKVFLECVQDMDHENMFWYRQDPGLGLRLIYFSYDVKMKEKGDIPEGYSVSREKKERFSLILESASTNQTSMYLCASSLGTSGSYNFGAGTRLSVL.

J is TRBJ1-1 and V is TRBV29-1; 9 bases are a match to TRBD1. Germline values: CDR1 SQVTM, CDR2 ANQGSEA. After removal of 7 bases from V and 5 bases from J, the junction contained 8 bases not matched to a gene. The length of the CDR3 is 13 residues. The CDR3 reads CSGQGVAWTEAFF. CDR3 in DNA: TGCAGCGGACAGGGGGTGGCGTGGACTGAAGCTTTCTTT.

The chain is built from TRBV5-5 and TRBJ2-5; D perhaps matches TRBD2 (6 bases). Gene TRBJ2-7 matches the end of the DNA better, so the J call may be wrong. The germline V gene encodes CDR1 SGHKS and CDR2 YYEKEE (reference sequence). This CDR3 is 16 amino acids long. Here the CDR3 DNA reads TGTGCCAGCAGCTTGGCCGGGCGGGGAAACGTTTACGAGCAGTACTTC. Translating it yields CASSLAGRGNVYEQYF.

In regard to this clone: Within the sample, other DNA sequences also encode this same CDR3. The chain couples TRBV19 to TRBJ2-2; 8 bases match TRBD1. Germline V lookup: CDR1 LNHDA, CDR2 SQIVND (reference sequence). Trimming cost V 6 bases and J 8 bases; bases outside gene matches: 5. This CDR3 contains 13 residues. The CDR3 is CASRRQGPGELFF. Here the CDR3 DNA reads TGTGCCAGTAGACGACAGGGGCCTGGGGAGCTGTTTTTT.

This clone has only a few counts. The genes are TRBV27 and TRBJ1-5; D unclear. CDR1 and CDR2 (germline): MNHEY, SMNVEV (reference sequence). The CDR3 extends over 17 amino acids. V was shortened by 5 bases and J by 2 bases, with 19 bases between the two germline ends. The DNA for the CDR3 is TGTGCCAGCAGTAAAAGGGCAGAACTTATGGGCAATCAGCCCCAGCATTTT. Translated, it gives CASSKRAELMGNQPQHF.

This clone was detected once. The CDR3 sequence is CASSPLASSSYNEQFF. The CDR3, as DNA: TGTGCCAGCAGCCCTCTGGCTAGTTCCTCCTACAATGAGCAGTTCTTC. This chain uses TRBV11-2 with TRBJ2-1; no clear D gene. The CDR3 covers 16 residues. Per germline, CDR1 SGHAT and CDR2 FQNNGV. V dropped 5 bases and J dropped 0 bases, with 14 bases sitting between them.

The rearrangement uses TRBV6-5 and TRBJ2-5; TRBD2 aligns across 7 bases. Germline V lookup: CDR1 MNHEY, CDR2 SVGAGI. The CDR3 consists of 15 residues. V lost 0 bases, J lost 2 bases, and 3 bases stayed unmatched. The CDR3 reads CASSYSSGTQETQYF. In DNA form, the CDR3 reads TGTGCCAGCAGTTACTCGAGCGGGACTCAAGAGACCCAGTACTTC.

A few counts support this clone. This chain joins TRBV28 and TRBJ1-5; D gene uncertain. There are 12 residues in the CDR3. Per germline, CDR1 MDHEN and CDR2 SYDVKM. The V end lost 3 bases, the J end lost 7 bases, and 7 bases lay between the germline ends. The CDR3 nucleotides are TGTGCCAGCAGTTTGCAGCGGCAGCCCCAGCATTTT. Residues: CASSLQRQPQHF. Drawing the rest from reference TRBV28 and TRBJ1-5, the complete variable domain is DVKVTQSSRYLVKRTGEKVFLECVQDMDHENMFWYRQDPGLGLRLIYFSYDVKMKEKGDIPEGYSVSREKKERFSLILESASTNQTSMYLCASSLQRQPQHFGDGTRLSIL.

Comment on this clone: Other DNA sequences in this specimen translate into the identical CDR3. The genes are TRBV5-1 and TRBJ2-1; 8 bases align to TRBD2. Germline loops: CDR1 SGHRS, CDR2 YFSETQ. Losses at the gene ends were 0 bases for V and 7 bases for J; bases not matched to a gene: 3. The CDR3 spans 14 residues. CDR3 nucleotides: TGCGCCAGCAGCTTGGTTTTAGCGGGGAATGAGCAGTTCTTC. It is translated as CASSLVLAGNEQFF.

This clone was detected a few times. The rearrangement uses TRBV7-9 and TRBJ2-7; no firm D call. The V end was cut by 1 base, the J end by 3 bases, with 10 bases between. The CDR3 consists of 14 residues. Germline CDR1 and CDR2: SEHNR and FQNEAQ (reference sequence). The CDR3 protein is CASSLGWRNYEQYF. CDR3 coding DNA: TGTGCCAGCAGCTTAGGTTGGCGGAACTACGAGCAGTACTTC. The whole variable domain, remainder taken from reference TRBV7-9 and TRBJ2-7, is DTGVSQNPRHKITKRGQNVTFRCDPISEHNRLYWYRQTLGQGPEFLTYFQNEAQLEKSRLLSDRFSAERPKGSFSTLEIQRTEQGDSAMYLCASSLGWRNYEQYFGPGTRLTVT.

The J gene is TRBJ2-7, the V gene TRBV27, with 7 bases that match TRBD1. The V gene's germline CDR1 is MNHEY and CDR2 SMNVEV (reference sequence). V lost 4 bases to trimming and J lost 1 base; unmatched junction nucleotides: 7. The CDR3 is 15 amino acids. The CDR3 region is CASSSPDRASYEQYF. CDR3 DNA: TGTGCCAGCAGTTCGCCTGACAGGGCATCCTACGAGCAGTACTTC.

V is TRBV28 and J is TRBJ2-7, with a possible D match to TRBD2 (6 bases). CDR1 is MDHEN, CDR2 SYDVKM, per germline. The CDR3 contains 22 residues. V lost 10 bases, J lost 2 bases, and 42 bases lay in between. The CDR3 sequence is CATSQWGRLGGGDSPEPYEQYF. The CDR3 DNA reads TGTGCCACCAGCCAGTGGGGGAGGTTGGGTGGTGGAGACTCGCCGGAACCCTACGAGCAGTACTTC.

V usage is TRBV30 and J usage is TRBJ1-4; no definite D call. This CDR3 has 11 residues. V was pared by 2 bases and J by 5 bases, with 3 bases between. Germline assignment: CDR1 GTSNPN and CDR2 SVGIG (reference sequence). CDR3 sequence reads: CAWSKNEKLFF. CDR3 nucleotides: TGTGCCTGGAGTAAGAATGAAAAACTGTTTTTT.

The rearrangement uses TRBV10-2 and TRBJ2-3; 11 nucleotides line up with TRBD2. CDR3 length equals 15 residues. The germline V gene has CDR1 WSHSY and CDR2 SAAADI. After removal of 6 bases from V and 3 bases from J, the junction contained 5 bases not matched to a gene. Here the CDR3 reads CASRDTSGRTDTQYF. CDR3 nucleotide sequence: TGCGCCAGCAGGGATACTAGCGGGAGAACAGATACGCAGTATTTT.

The chain carries TRBV7-9 and TRBJ1-4, with 9 positions matching TRBD1. J was trimmed by 6 bases and V by 6 bases; bases with no gene match: 5. Germline V gene data show CDR1 as SEHNR and CDR2 as FQNEAQ (reference sequence). CDR3 length: 14 amino acids. The CDR3 DNA follows: TGTGCCAGCAGAAACAGGGGGCGCGATGAAAAACTGTTTTTT. Residues: CASRNRGRDEKLFF.

This chain joins TRBV5-6 and TRBJ1-5; tentatively, D is TRBD1 (5 bases). The CDR3 is 18 amino acids. V was trimmed by 7 bases and J by 0 bases, leaving 23 bases between them. Per germline, CDR1 SGHDT and CDR2 YYEEEE. This CDR3 is CASGQQLPTANSNQPQHF. DNA of the CDR3: TGTGCCAGCGGCCAGCAGCTCCCGACAGCAAATAGCAATCAGCCCCAGCATTTT.

The chain combines TRBV6-5 with TRBJ2-2; D unresolved. Germline V lookup: CDR1 MNHEY, CDR2 SVGAGI. Trimming removed 6 bases at V and 8 bases at J, with 13 bases between. This CDR3 has 13 residues. As DNA, the CDR3 is TGTGCCAGCAGCGAACCCTTGACGGGGGAGCTGTTTTTT. This sequence encodes CASSEPLTGELFF.

The rearrangement links TRBV6-1 to TRBJ2-1; 10 positions agree with TRBD2. The CDR3 has 20 amino acids. V lost 4 bases to trimming and J lost 6 bases; unmatched junction nucleotides: 21. The germline CDR1 and CDR2 sequences are MNHNS and SASEGT. The CDR3 DNA reads as TGTGCCAGCAGTGGAAAAAGCGGGAGGGCCTCTACGTCTTTGGGCAATGAGCAGTTCTTC. It specifies CASSGKSGRASTSLGNEQFF.

V is TRBV6-5 and J is TRBJ2-5, with TRBD1 matching 7 bases. Unmatched junction bases numbered 10, after V lost 4 bases and J lost 5 bases. Looked up from germline, CDR1 is MNHEY and CDR2 is SVGAGI. This CDR3 comprises 15 residues. The CDR3, as DNA: TGTGCCAGCAGTTCACAGGGGAGAGGTCAGGAGACCCAGTACTTC. It yields the protein CASSSQGRGQETQYF.

The V gene is TRBV28, the J gene TRBJ2-7; 9 bases agree with TRBD2. J lost 9 bases, V lost 7 bases, and 16 bases had no gene match. The CDR3 length is 15 residues. The germline V gene has CDR1 MDHEN and CDR2 SYDVKM. CDR3 region: CASTQLAGGPSGQYF. The CDR3 DNA is TGTGCCAGCACCCAACTAGCGGGTGGACCTTCAGGGCAGTACTTC.

This chain links TRBV29-1 with TRBJ1-1, with a possible D match to TRBD1 (5 bases). Trimming cost V 7 bases and J 1 base, with 16 bases left between them. From germline, CDR1 is SQVTM and CDR2 ANQGSEA. The CDR3 length is 14 residues. CDR3 protein: CSARADRTNTEAFF. The CDR3 DNA sequence: TGCAGCGCCCGAGCAGACAGAACGAACACTGAAGCTTTCTTT.

At least ten counts were recorded for this clone. The chain employs TRBV27 and TRBJ1-1; 7 positions agree with TRBD1. The trim removed 4 bases at V and 1 base at J, leaving 6 bases unmatched. This CDR3 has 15 residues. The V gene's germline CDR1 is MNHEY and CDR2 SMNVEV (reference sequence). CDR3 DNA: TGTGCCAGCAGTTCCCCGACAGGGAGGAACACTGAAGCTTTCTTT. This sequence encodes CASSSPTGRNTEAFF.

The V gene is TRBV15, the J gene TRBJ1-1; D gene unclear. With 5 bases removed from V and 1 base from J, the gap between germline ends came to 8 bases. The CDR3 covers 13 residues. CDR1 is LNHNV, CDR2 YYDKDF, per germline (reference sequence). The CDR3 DNA reads as TGTGCCACCAGCGCTCGGAGGAACACTGAAGCTTTCTTT. Translation: CATSARRNTEAFF.

This chain connects TRBV5-5 to TRBJ1-2; TRBD1 might be the D (6 bases). The CDR3 totals 15 residues. The germline V gene has CDR1 SGHKS and CDR2 YYEKEE (reference sequence). V shed 5 bases and J shed 10 bases, with 24 bases lying between them. The CDR3 region is CASRPPGGGKHAYTF. Written as DNA, the CDR3 is TGTGCCAGCAGACCCCCCGGGGGCGGAAAACATGCCTACACCTTC.